The present TCR beta chain was sequenced within a study of cytomegalovirus exposure and HLA in healthy donors. The method was immunoSEQ multiplex PCR; TCRdb's version includes in-frame clones alone and lacks a portion of them. The sample has approximately 230,000 clones; more than 75% are singletons. This CDR3 has 14 residues. From germline, CDR1 is SQVTM and CDR2 ANQGSEA. Trimming at V came to 6 bases and at J to 4 bases, leaving 10 bases not matched to a gene. The chain is built from TRBV29-1 and TRBJ2-7; 9 nucleotides line up with TRBD1. Sequenced sample: PBMCs. The TCR comes from a man between 18 and 35 years old in good health and CMV-seropositive. CDR3 residues: CSVETGGNRYEQYF. DNA of the CDR3: TGCAGCGTGGAAACAGGGGGCAATAGGTACGAGCAGTACTTC.